This T cell receptor beta chain was identified during a study of T-cell memory formation after mild COVID-19. General observations from the study: Still unconfirmed is whether the second-wave clones peaking on day 37 recognized SARS-CoV-2. Shrinking CD4+ clones were chiefly CM and EM; CD8+ ones were chiefly EMRA. Some clones that responded turned up in pre-infection memory, which suggests that cross-reactive memory joined in.

TCRdb processed the 5' RACE reads anew with MiXCR; each CDR3 protein has one entry. The sample consists of 200,000 to 300,000 distinct CDR3 sequences, approximately 16% of them appearing once. Germline-derived CDR1 and CDR2 are MNHEY and SVGEGT. This CDR3 has 18 residues. The V end was cut by 2 bases, the J end by 2 bases, with 16 bases between. This clonotype showed up just a few times. Its target is not known. J is TRBJ2-6 and V is TRBV6-2 or TRBV6-3; tentative D call: TRBD1 (5 bases). Material for sequencing was PBMCs or a T cell subset sorted from them (not recorded which). The clonotype was recovered from a man aged 18 to 30 who had mild COVID-19 (a few samples of this study predate the infection). Cell type and time point are not known. The CDR3 DNA follows: TGTGCCAGCAGTTACAGAAAGGGCTTACAGGCTGGGGCCAACGTCCTGACTTTC. Protein sequence: CASSYRKGLQAGANVLTF.